A single sample is the source of the 2 T cell receptor beta chains below, sequenced in a study of shared clonotypes between healthy human individuals. Assay used: immunoSEQ multiplex PCR; TCRdb lists only in-frame clones, some missing. The table records 660,000 or so clones, 95% to 96% of them present only once. Positive CCR7 selection of CD45RO-negative cells yielded the naive CD8 cells, and terminally differentiated effector memory CD45RA+ cells were excluded. The sample was naive CD8+ T cells sorted from blood. The origin of the receptors is a woman between 25 and 40 years old in good health.

The rearrangement joins TRBV19 to TRBJ2-2, with D perhaps TRBD1 (6 bases). Per the germline V gene, CDR1 is LNHDA and CDR2 is SQIVND (reference sequence). This CDR3 has 14 amino acids. V lost 5 bases and J lost 3, with 10 bases in between. The CDR3 protein is CASSGRGHTGELFF. The CDR3 bases are TGTGCCAGTAGTGGCAGGGGTCACACCGGGGAGCTGTTTTTT.

The chain combines TRBV6-5 with TRBJ2-5, with D tentatively TRBD1 (6 bases). Germline-derived CDR1 and CDR2 are MNHEY and SVGAGI. The CDR3 contains 16 residues. Trimming pared 0 bases from V and 0 bases from J, leaving 11 bases between. CDR3 DNA sequence: TGTGCCAGCAGTTACTCGCCAGGGGTGTACCAAGAGACCCAGTACTTC. Translation: CASSYSPGVYQETQYF.